Below, 14 T cell receptor beta chains from the same sample are listed, as sequenced in a study of cytomegalovirus exposure and HLA in healthy donors. PCR amplification relied on 60 Vbeta primers (plus 13 Jbeta primers). The assay was immunoSEQ multiplex PCR, and TCRdb's table has in-frame clones only and misses some. The sample has fewer than 110,000 clones, around three quarters seen once. The sequenced sample was PBMCs. Source of these receptors: a male donor in good health and CMV-seronegative.

This clone was seen a handful of times. The chain combines TRBV6-1 with TRBJ1-5; D not resolved. This CDR3 is 13 amino acids long. V was pared by 6 bases and J by 1 base, with 7 bases between. Germline V gene lookup returns CDR1 MNHNS and CDR2 SASEGT. CDR3 sequence: CASRRGSNQPQHF. The CDR3 DNA is TGTGCCAGCAGGAGAGGGAGCAATCAGCCCCAGCATTTT.

CDR3 loop: CASSQSEQGQSNQPQHF. The CDR3 DNA reads TGCGCCAGCAGTCAATCGGAGCAGGGGCAAAGCAATCAGCCCCAGCATTTT. V usage is TRBV23-1 and J usage is TRBJ1-5; D possibly corresponds to TRBD1 (6 bases). TRBV23-1 qualifies as an ORF whose function is uncertain. CDR3 length: 17 residues. The ends were cut back, 0 bases at V and 1 base at J, with 13 bases in the middle.

The rearrangement links TRBV7-9 to TRBJ1-5; TRBD1 aligns across 9 bases. V trimming: 5 bases; J trimming: 1 base; junction bases outside the gene matches: 6. Looked up from germline, CDR1 is SEHNR and CDR2 is FQNEAQ (reference sequence). This CDR3 has 16 amino acids. The CDR3: CASSEQGAGSNQPQHF. CDR3 in DNA: TGTGCCAGCAGCGAACAGGGGGCGGGCAGCAATCAGCCCCAGCATTTT. The full variable domain, its missing parts supplied by reference TRBV7-9 and TRBJ1-5, is DTGVSQNPRHKITKRGQNVTFRCDPISEHNRLYWYRQTLGQGPEFLTYFQNEAQLEKSRLLSDRFSAERPKGSFSTLEIQRTEQGDSAMYLCASSEQGAGSNQPQHFGDGTRLSIL.

A few counts support this clone. The chain combines TRBV29-1 with TRBJ2-5; 10 bases agree with TRBD1. The better agreement between TRBJ2-7 and the DNA end casts doubt on the J call. CDR1 and CDR2 from the germline V gene are SQVTM and ANQGSEA. The CDR3 consists of 14 residues. CDR3 amino acids: CSVTGTGATYEQYF. In nucleotides, the CDR3 is TGCAGCGTGACGGGGACAGGGGCCACCTACGAGCAGTACTTC.

The chain is built from TRBV9 and TRBJ2-1, with D possibly TRBD2 on 6 matching bases. V gave up 5 bases and J gave up 6 bases, with 21 bases separating them. In germline, CDR1 is SGDLS, CDR2 YYNGEE. This CDR3 has 16 residues. CDR3 DNA sequence: TGTGCCAGCAGTGACTCGGGAGTTAGCCACATCAATGAGCAGTTCTTC. This codes for CASSDSGVSHINEQFF.

This sequence joins TRBV5-1 and TRBJ2-2; 9 bases are a match to TRBD2. There are 16 residues in the CDR3. V lost 7 bases and J lost 4; bases outside the gene matches: 11. From germline, CDR1 is SGHRS and CDR2 YFSETQ. The CDR3 region has the DNA TGCGCCAGCCGCCCCACGACTAGCGGATTCACCGGGGAGCTGTTTTTT. It yields the protein CASRPTTSGFTGELFF.

Concerning this clone itself: At one of its ends the junction is not consistent with the germline gene, which may arise from a read error. In the same sample, other DNA sequences code for this CDR3. J is TRBJ2-3 and V is TRBV7-9; maybe TRBD1 (6 bases). Germline V gene lookup returns CDR1 SEHNR and CDR2 FQNEAQ (reference sequence). The CDR3 is made up of 15 amino acids. The CDR3 nucleotides read TGCGCCAGCAGGGCTGACAGGCGTGGCACAGATACGCAGTATTTT. Translated, it gives CASRADRRGTDTQYF.

This sequence joins TRBV6-6 and TRBJ1-2; possibly TRBD1 for D (6 bases). The CDR3 length is 16 residues. Trimming took off 0 bases at V and 4 bases at J, with 15 bases between the two ends. The V gene's germline CDR1 is MNHNY and CDR2 SVGAGI (reference sequence). This CDR3 reads CASSYSMGGGGYGYTF. The CDR3 DNA is TGTGCCAGCAGTTACTCGATGGGAGGGGGAGGCTATGGCTACACCTTC.

The chain combines TRBV11-1 with TRBJ2-1, with TRBD1 matching 8 bases. The germline V gene encodes CDR1 SGHAT and CDR2 FQDESV (reference sequence). This CDR3 is 14 amino acids long. J lost 8 bases, V lost 5 bases, and 8 bases had no gene match. The CDR3 loop reads CASSTRTGWDEQFF. In DNA form, the CDR3 reads TGTGCCAGCAGCACGCGGACAGGGTGGGATGAGCAGTTCTTC.

Only a few counts were recorded for this clone. The chain uses TRBV7-2 and TRBJ2-4, with 8 bases identical to TRBD1. CDR1 and CDR2 from the germline V gene are SGHTA and FQGNSA. V shed 5 bases, J shed 4 bases, and the junction held 10 bases outside the gene matches. The CDR3 spans 16 residues. This CDR3 reads CASSAGQGLAKNIQYF. The CDR3 DNA is TGTGCCAGCAGCGCCGGACAGGGATTAGCAAAAAACATTCAGTACTTC.

The chain has TRBV18 and TRBJ1-1, with D hard to call. Germline V gene sequence: CDR1 KGHSH, CDR2 LQKENI. V was clipped by 2 bases and J by 0 bases, with 13 bases between them. This CDR3 region has 16 residues. DNA for the CDR3: TGTGCCAGCTCACCAGTAGTGAGCAAAATGAACACTGAAGCTTTCTTT. This sequence encodes CASSPVVSKMNTEAFF.

This clone has more than one count but fewer than ten. The V and J genes are TRBV6-5 and TRBJ2-7; 9 nucleotides agree with TRBD2. From germline, CDR1 is MNHEY and CDR2 SVGAGI. This CDR3 region has 15 residues. V lost 0 bases and J lost 4; bases outside the gene matches: 4. CDR3 loop: CASSYSAGGRYEQYF. The CDR3 DNA follows: TGTGCCAGCAGTTACTCAGCGGGAGGACGGTACGAGCAGTACTTC.

The chain combines TRBV11-1 with TRBJ2-1; 7 bases are shared with TRBD2. With 3 bases clipped from V and 6 bases from J, the junction kept 5 bases outside the gene matches. This CDR3 is 14 amino acids long. CDR1 and CDR2 (germline): SGHAT, FQDESV (reference sequence). DNA of the CDR3: TGTGCCAGCAGCTTTTATTGGACTAGCAATGAGCAGTTCTTC. Translated: CASSFYWTSNEQFF.

The chain is built from TRBV27 and TRBJ1-1; the D gene is possibly TRBD1 (5 bases). Trimming stripped 5 bases from V and 5 bases from J, with 21 bases between. Germline V gene lookup returns CDR1 MNHEY and CDR2 SMNVEV (reference sequence). The CDR3 is 16 residues long. The CDR3 loop is CASSPQPGGHTTEAFF. The CDR3 DNA reads as TGTGCCAGCAGTCCCCAGCCGGGTGGACATACGACTGAAGCTTTCTTT.